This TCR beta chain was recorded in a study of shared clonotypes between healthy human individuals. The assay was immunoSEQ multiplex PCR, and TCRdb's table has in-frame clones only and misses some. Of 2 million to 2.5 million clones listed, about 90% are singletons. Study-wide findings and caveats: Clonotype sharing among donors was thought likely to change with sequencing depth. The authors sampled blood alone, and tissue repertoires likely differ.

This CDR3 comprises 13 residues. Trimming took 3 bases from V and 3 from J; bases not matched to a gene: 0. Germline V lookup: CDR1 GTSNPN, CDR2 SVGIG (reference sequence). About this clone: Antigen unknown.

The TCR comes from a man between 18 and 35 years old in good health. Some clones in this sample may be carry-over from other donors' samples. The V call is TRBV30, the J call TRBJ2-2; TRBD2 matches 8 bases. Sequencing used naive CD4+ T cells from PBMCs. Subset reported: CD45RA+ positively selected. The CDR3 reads CAWSGRDTGELFF. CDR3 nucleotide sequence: TGTGCCTGGAGCGGGAGGGACACCGGGGAGCTGTTTTTT.